The clone carrying this TCR beta chain was observed many times. The antigen remains undetermined. The data belong to a study of identical twins. General study results and limits: Out-of-frame alpha sequences shared by twins were enriched for low generation probability. Clonotypes of the beta chain that were abundant in cord blood carried fewer insertions (memory repertoires showed none).

Trimming left V 7 bases short and J 10 bases short, with 16 bases between. The CDR3 length is 13 residues. Germline loops: CDR1 MGHDK, CDR2 SYGVNS. TCRdb reprocessed the 5' RACE reads via MiXCR and lists one record per CDR3 protein. The sample carries about 700,000 distinct CDR3 sequences, less than 7% recorded once. The sequence derives from a man younger than 35 in good health. The genes are TRBV25-1 and TRBJ2-2; possibly TRBD2 for D (6 bases). Material for sequencing was naive T cells sorted from blood. CDR3 in amino acids: CASTWRVLEELFF. The CDR3, as DNA: TGTGCCAGCACCTGGAGGGTCCTAGAGGAGCTGTTTTTT.